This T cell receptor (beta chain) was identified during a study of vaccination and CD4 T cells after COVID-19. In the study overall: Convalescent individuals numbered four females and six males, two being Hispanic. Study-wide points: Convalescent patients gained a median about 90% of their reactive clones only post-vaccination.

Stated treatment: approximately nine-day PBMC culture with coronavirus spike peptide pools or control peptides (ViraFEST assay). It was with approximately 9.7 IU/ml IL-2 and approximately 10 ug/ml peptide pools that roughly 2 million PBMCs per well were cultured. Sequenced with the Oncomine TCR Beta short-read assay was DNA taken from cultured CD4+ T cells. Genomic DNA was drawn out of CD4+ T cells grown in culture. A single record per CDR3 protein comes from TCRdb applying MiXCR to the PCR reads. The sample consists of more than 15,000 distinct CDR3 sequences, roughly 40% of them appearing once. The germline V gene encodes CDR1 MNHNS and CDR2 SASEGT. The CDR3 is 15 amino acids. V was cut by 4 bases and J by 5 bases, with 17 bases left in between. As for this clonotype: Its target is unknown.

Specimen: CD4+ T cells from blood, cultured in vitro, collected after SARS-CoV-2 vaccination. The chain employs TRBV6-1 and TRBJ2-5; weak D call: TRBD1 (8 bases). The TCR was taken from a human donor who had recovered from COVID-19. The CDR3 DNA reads TGTGCCAGCAGTGTAACAGGGGGAGGGAGGGAGACCCAGTACTTC. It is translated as CASSVTGGGRETQYF.